What follows describes a single T cell receptor beta chain. Its cognate antigen is unknown. Researchers reported that TCR beta cDNA libraries carried unique molecular identifiers. Roughly 500,000 cDNA molecules were obtained per 1 to 10 million input T cells. TCRdb passed the PCR reads through MiXCR, listing each CDR3 protein once. The table lists some 690,000 distinct CDR3 sequences, over 45% of them singletons. Trimming cost V 5 bases and J 4 bases, with 18 bases left between them. The CDR3 runs 16 residues. Germline values: CDR1 SEHNR, CDR2 FQNEAQ (reference sequence). This entry belongs to a study of post-analysis software for immune sequencing data. The wider study: In terms of disease course, relapsing-remitting, secondary progressive and progressive-relapsing multiple sclerosis were included. Study-wide results and caveats: Under F measure analysis, samples from one preparation batch co-clustered strongly. TRBV5-6, TRBV5-1 and TRBV20-1 belonged to a set of five TRBV segments that were more frequent in patients than controls. Controls had significantly higher normalized Chao1 diversity than multiple sclerosis patients.

The sequencing input was blood. The rearrangement joins TRBV7-9 to TRBJ2-1, with a tentative D call TRBD1 (6 bases). This clonotype was obtained from a girl aged 2 to 9 with multiple sclerosis. The CDR3: CASSTKDSQSYNEQFF. The CDR3 coding sequence is TGTGCCAGCAGCACGAAGGACAGCCAATCTTACAATGAGCAGTTCTTC.